The T cell receptor beta chain described here comes from a study of regulatory T cells in long-lasting Graves disease. General study results and limits: It is possible that accuracy was reduced by the small size of the sample.

Time point noted: newly diagnosed GD, antithyroid drugs for less than 3 months. PBMC-derived RNA was used for the TCR library. Construction of the TCR beta libraries employed iRepertoire HTBI primers in conjunction with Arm-PCR of CDR3 regions. From the multiplex PCR reads, TCRdb called clonotypes with MiXCR, one entry per CDR3 protein. The profile shows a few hundred thousand distinct CDR3 sequences, roughly 13% of them singletons. In regard to this clonotype: Its antigen is not known.

The CDR3 runs 17 residues. The V gene's germline CDR1 is LGHDT and CDR2 YNNKEL (reference sequence). The junction had 12 bases not matched to a gene; V was cut back by 1 base and J by 3 bases. The sample was also linked to a second study, of T cells in Graves' hyperthyroidism and ophthalmopathy.

The rearrangement uses TRBV3-1 and TRBJ2-7; 7 nucleotides line up with TRBD2. The specimen was peripheral blood mononuclear cells (PBMCs), collected at new diagnosis, from a patient treated with antithyroid drugs. The TCR was taken from a man aged 25 to 45 with Graves disease. CDR3 protein: CASSQGIGRESIYEQYF. The CDR3 nucleotides read TGTGCCAGCAGCCAAGGGATTGGGCGGGAGTCGATCTACGAGCAGTACTTC.